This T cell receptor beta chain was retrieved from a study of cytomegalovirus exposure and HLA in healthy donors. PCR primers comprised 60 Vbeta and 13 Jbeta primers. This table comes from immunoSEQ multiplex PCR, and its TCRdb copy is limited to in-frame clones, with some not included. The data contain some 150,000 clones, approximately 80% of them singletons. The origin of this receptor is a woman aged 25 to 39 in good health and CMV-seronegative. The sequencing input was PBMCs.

This CDR3 reads CASSLDPGEGGTQYF. The CDR3 region has the DNA TGCGCCAGCAGCTTGGACCCCGGGGAGGGCGGCACGCAGTATTTT. The rearrangement joins TRBV5-1 to TRBJ2-3; 7 bases fit TRBD2. Trimming took 0 bases from V and 9 from J; bases not matched to a gene: 10. The CDR3 loop spans 15 amino acids. Germline-derived CDR1 and CDR2 are SGHRS and YFSETQ.